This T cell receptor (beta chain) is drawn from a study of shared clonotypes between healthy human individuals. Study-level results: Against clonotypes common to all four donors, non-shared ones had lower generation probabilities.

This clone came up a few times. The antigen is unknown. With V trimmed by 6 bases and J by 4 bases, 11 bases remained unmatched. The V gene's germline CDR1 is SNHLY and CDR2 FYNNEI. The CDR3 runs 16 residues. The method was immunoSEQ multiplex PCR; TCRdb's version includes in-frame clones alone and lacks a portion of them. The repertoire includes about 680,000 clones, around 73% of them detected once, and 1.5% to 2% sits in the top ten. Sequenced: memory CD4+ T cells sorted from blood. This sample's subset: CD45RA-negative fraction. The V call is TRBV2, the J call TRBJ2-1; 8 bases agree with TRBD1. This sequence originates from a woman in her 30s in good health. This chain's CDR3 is CASRPTGQGTYNEQFF. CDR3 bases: TGTGCCAGCAGACCCACAGGACAGGGTACATACAATGAGCAGTTCTTC. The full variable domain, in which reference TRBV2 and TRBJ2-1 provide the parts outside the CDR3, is EPEVTQTPSHQVTQMGQEVILRCVPISNHLYFYWYRQILGQKVEFLVSFYNNEISEKSEIFDDQFSVERPDGSNFTLKIRSTKLEDSAMYFCASRPTGQGTYNEQFFGPGTRLTVL.